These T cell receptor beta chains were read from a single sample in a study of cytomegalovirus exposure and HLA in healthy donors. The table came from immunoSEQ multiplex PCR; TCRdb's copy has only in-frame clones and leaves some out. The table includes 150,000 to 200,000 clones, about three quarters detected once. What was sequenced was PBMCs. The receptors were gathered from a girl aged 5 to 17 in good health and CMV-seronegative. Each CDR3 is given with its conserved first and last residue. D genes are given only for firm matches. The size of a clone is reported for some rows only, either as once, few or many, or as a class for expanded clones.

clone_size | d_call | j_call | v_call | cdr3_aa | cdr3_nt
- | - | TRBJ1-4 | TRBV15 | CATRSSRREKLFF | TGTGCCACCAGGTCGAGCAGGAGGGAAAAACTGTTTTTT
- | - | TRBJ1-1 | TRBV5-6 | CASSWTPDSMNTEAFF | TGTGCCAGCAGCTGGACTCCGGACAGCATGAACACTGAAGCTTTCTTT
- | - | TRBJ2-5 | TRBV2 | CASRVTGPQETQYF | TGTGCCAGCAGGGTTACAGGGCCCCAAGAGACCCAGTACTTC
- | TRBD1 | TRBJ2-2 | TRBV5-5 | CASSTPGQGSTGELFF | TGTGCCAGCAGTACCCCCGGACAGGGGAGCACCGGGGAGCTGTTTTTT
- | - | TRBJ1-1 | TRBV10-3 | CAISGGLEGQNTEAFF | TGTGCCATCAGTGGCGGGTTGGAGGGGCAGAACACTGAAGCTTTCTTT
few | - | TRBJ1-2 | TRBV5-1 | CASSLAARNYGYTF | TGCGCCAGCAGCTTGGCCGCGCGGAACTATGGCTACACCTTC
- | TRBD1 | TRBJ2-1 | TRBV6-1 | CASSEARDRTVSSYNEQFF | TGTGCCAGCAGTGAAGCCAGGGACAGAACAGTCTCCTCCTACAATGAGCAGTTCTTC
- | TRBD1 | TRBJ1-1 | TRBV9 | CASSVGTGTNTEAFF | TGTGCCAGCAGCGTTGGGACAGGGACGAACACTGAAGCTTTCTTT
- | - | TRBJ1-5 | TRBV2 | CASTREGNQPQHF | TGTGCCAGCACCAGGGAGGGAAATCAGCCCCAGCATTTT
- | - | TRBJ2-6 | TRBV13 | CASSLDRFSGANVLTF | TGTGCCAGCAGCCTAGACAGATTCTCTGGGGCCAACGTCCTGACTTTC
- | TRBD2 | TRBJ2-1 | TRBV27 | CATWVRGSSYNEQFF | TGTGCCACGTGGGTCCGCGGGAGCTCCTACAATGAGCAGTTCTTC
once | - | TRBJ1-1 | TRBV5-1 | CASSLNPEQNTEAFF | TGCGCCAGCAGCTTGAATCCCGAGCAAAACACTGAAGCTTTCTTT
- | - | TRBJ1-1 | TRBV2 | CASSEAGYPSAFF | TGTGCCAGCAGTGAAGCGGGCTATCCCTCAGCTTTCTTT
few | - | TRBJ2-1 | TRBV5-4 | CASSLGVFVNEQFF | TGTGCCAGCAGCCTAGGGGTTTTCGTAAATGAGCAGTTCTTC
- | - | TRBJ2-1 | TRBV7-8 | CASSFLMGRAYNEQFF | TGTGCCAGCAGCTTCCTTATGGGCAGAGCCTACAATGAGCAGTTCTTC
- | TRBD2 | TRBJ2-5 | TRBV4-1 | CASSQLGLAEETQYF | TGCGCCAGCAGCCAATTGGGACTAGCCGAAGAGACCCAGTACTTC
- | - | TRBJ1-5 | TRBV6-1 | CASSGSTAINQPQHF | TGTGCCAGCAGTGGGTCGACAGCGATCAATCAGCCCCAGCATTTT
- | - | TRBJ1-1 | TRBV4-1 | CASSGLGTEAFF | TGCGCCAGCAGCGGCCTAGGCACTGAAGCTTTCTTT
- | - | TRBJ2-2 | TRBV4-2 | CASSQERGLADGLADNTGELFF | TGTGCCAGCAGCCAAGAAAGAGGGCTGGCGGATGGGCTAGCAGACAACACCGGGGAGCTGTTTTTT
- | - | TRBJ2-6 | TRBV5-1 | CASSLGQTSGANVLTF | TGCGCCAGCAGCTTGGGACAGACCTCTGGGGCCAACGTCCTGACTTTC
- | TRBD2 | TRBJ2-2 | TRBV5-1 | CASSLGLAGGGTGELFF | TGCGCCAGCAGCTTGGGACTAGCGGGGGGAGGCACCGGGGAGCTGTTTTTT
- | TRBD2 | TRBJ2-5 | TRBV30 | CAWSVTSGGASIQYF | TGTGCCTGGAGTGTAACTAGCGGGGGCGCCAGTATCCAGTACTTC
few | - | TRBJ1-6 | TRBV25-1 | CASSERTENSPLHF | TGTGCCAGCAGTGAACGGACAGAAAATTCACCCCTCCACTTT
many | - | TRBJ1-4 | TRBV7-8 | CASSNREGSEKLFF | TGTGCCAGCAGTAACAGGGAAGGGAGCGAAAAACTGTTTTTT
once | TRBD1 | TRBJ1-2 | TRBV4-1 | CASSQEGQGNYGYTF | TGCGCCAGCAGCCAAGAGGGACAGGGAAACTATGGCTACACCTTC
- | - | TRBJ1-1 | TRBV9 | CASSVGRQGLTEAFF | TGTGCCAGCAGCGTAGGGAGGCAGGGGCTCACTGAAGCTTTCTTT
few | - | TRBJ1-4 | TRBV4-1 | CASSQVSGVGEKLFF | TGCGCCAGCAGCCAAGTCTCTGGAGTAGGTGAAAAACTGTTTTTT
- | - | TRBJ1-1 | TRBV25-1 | CASSDTGGAFF | TGTGCCAGCAGTGATACCGGGGGAGCTTTCTTT
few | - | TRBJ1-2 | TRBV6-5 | CASSRGRVYGYTF | TGTGCCAGCAGTCGGGGGAGGGTCTATGGCTACACCTTC
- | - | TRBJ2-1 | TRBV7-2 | CASSRLWTIVNNEQFF | TGTGCCAGCAGCCGGCTTTGGACTATCGTAAACAATGAGCAGTTCTTC
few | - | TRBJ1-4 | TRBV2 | CASRNRQTNEKLFF | TGTGCCAGCAGAAACAGGCAAACTAATGAAAAACTGTTTTTT
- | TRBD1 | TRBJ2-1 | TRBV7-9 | CASSWDSYNYNEQFF | TGTGCCAGCAGCTGGGACAGTTATAACTACAATGAGCAGTTCTTC
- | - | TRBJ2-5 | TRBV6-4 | CASSAGGEETQYF | TGTGCCAGCAGTGCGGGGGGCGAAGAGACCCAGTACTTC
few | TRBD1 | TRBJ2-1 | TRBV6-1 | CASSELGTGDNEQFF | TGTGCCAGCAGTGAATTGGGGACAGGGGACAATGAGCAGTTCTTC
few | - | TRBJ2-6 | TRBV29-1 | CSVTGRVPSGANVLTF | TGCAGCGTCACTGGTCGGGTTCCCTCTGGGGCCAACGTCCTGACTTTC
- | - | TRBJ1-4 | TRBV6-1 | CASSESLTLMSDEKLFF | TGTGCCAGCAGTGAAAGTCTAACCCTGATGTCGGATGAAAAACTGTTTTTT
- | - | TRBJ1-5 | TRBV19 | CASIRTQGWNQPQHF | TGTGCCAGTATCCGTACTCAGGGTTGGAATCAGCCCCAGCATTTT
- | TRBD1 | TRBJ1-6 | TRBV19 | CASSSTTGGARDGNSPLHF | TGTGCCAGTAGTAGCACAACAGGGGGCGCCAGGGATGGGAATTCACCCCTCCACTTT
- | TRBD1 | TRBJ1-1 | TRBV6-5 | CASSPGGSIGTEAFF | TGTGCCAGCAGTCCAGGGGGCTCAATTGGCACTGAAGCTTTCTTT
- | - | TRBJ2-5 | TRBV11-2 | CASSLPRQETQYF | TGTGCCAGCAGCTTACCGCGGCAAGAGACCCAGTACTTC
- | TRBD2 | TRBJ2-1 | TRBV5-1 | CASSGTSGYNEQFF | TGCGCCAGCAGCGGCACTAGCGGGTACAATGAGCAGTTCTTC
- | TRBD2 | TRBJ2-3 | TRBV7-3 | CASSAGLAGAYADTQYF | TGTGCCAGCAGCGCGGGACTAGCGGGGGCCTATGCAGATACGCAGTATTTT
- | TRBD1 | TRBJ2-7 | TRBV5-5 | CASSLIPPGQGSYEQYF | TGTGCCAGCAGCCTTATACCGCCGGGACAGGGTTCCTACGAGCAGTACTTC
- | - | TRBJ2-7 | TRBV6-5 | CASSYTASYEQYF | TGTGCCAGCAGTTACACAGCCTCCTACGAGCAGTACTTC
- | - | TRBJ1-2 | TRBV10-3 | CAISDVTQGKAGYTF | TGTGCCATCAGTGACGTGACTCAGGGTAAGGCTGGCTACACCTTC
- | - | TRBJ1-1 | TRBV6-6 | CASSSTGATEAFF | TGTGCCAGCAGTTCCACAGGCGCCACTGAAGCTTTCTTT
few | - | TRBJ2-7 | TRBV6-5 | CASIGAVDEQYF | TGTGCCAGCATAGGGGCAGTGGACGAGCAGTACTTC
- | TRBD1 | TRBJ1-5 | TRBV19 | CASNPTGDHQPQHF | TGTGCCAGTAACCCGACAGGGGATCATCAGCCCCAGCATTTT
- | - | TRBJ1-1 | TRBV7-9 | CASSPIRGNTEAFF | TGTGCCAGCAGTCCAATACGGGGTAACACTGAAGCTTTCTTT
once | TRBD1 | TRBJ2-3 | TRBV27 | CASSLQGDAVDTQYF | TGTGCCAGCAGCCTACAGGGGGACGCCGTAGATACGCAGTATTTT